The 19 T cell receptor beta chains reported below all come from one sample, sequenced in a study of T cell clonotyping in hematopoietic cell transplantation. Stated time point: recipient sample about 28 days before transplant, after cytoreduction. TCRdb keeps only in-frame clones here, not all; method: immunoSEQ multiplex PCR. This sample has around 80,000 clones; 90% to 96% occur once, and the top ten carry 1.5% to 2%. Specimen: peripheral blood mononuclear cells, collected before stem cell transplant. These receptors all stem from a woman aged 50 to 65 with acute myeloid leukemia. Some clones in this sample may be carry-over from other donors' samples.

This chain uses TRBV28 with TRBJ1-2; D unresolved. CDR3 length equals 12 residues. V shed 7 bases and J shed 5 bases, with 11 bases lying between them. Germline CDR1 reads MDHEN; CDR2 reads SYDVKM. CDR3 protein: CASTQLGYGYTF. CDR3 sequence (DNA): TGTGCCAGCACCCAGCTAGGTTATGGCTACACCTTC.

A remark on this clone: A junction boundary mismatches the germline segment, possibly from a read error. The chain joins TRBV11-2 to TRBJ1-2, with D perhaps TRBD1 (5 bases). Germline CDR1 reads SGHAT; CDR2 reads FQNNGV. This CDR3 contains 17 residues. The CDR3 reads CASSLDLVNPGPYGYTF. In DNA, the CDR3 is TGTGCCAGCAGCTTAGACCTCGTTAACCCGGGACCGTATGGTTACACCTTC.

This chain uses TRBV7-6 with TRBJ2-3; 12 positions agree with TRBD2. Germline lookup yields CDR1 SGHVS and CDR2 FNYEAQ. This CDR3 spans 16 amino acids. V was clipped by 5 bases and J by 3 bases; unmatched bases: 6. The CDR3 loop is CASSQLTSGGTDTQYF. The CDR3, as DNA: TGTGCCAGCAGCCAACTCACTAGCGGGGGGACAGATACGCAGTATTTT.

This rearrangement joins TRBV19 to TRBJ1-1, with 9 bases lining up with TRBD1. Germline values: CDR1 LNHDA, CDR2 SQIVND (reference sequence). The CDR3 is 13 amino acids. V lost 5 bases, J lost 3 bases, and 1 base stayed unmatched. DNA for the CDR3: TGTGCCAGTAGTCGACAGGGGGACACTGAAGCTTTCTTT. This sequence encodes CASSRQGDTEAFF.

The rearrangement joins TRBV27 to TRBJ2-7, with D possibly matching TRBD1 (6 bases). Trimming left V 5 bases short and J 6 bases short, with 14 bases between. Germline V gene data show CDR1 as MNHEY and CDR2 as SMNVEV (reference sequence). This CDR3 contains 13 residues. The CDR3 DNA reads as TGTGCCAGCAGTACCGTCACAGGGCTCGAGCAGTACTTC. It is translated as CASSTVTGLEQYF.

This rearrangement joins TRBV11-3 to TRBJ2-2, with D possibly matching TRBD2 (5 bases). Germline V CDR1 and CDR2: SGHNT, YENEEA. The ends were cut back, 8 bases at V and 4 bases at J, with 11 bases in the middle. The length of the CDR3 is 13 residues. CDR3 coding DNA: TGTGCCAGCCGAGGGAACCCCACCGGGGAGCTGTTTTTT. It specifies CASRGNPTGELFF.

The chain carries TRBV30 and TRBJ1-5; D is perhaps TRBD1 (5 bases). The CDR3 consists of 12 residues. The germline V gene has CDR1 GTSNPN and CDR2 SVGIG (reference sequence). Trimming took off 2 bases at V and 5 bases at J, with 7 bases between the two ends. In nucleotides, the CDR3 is TGTGCCTGGAGTTTGGGGGATCAGCCCCAGCATTTT. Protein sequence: CAWSLGDQPQHF.

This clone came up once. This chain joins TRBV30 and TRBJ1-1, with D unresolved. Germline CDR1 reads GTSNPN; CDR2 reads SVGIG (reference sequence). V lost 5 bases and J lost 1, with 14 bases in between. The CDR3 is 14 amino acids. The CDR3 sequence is CAWDHWNANTEAFF. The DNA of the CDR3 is TGTGCCTGGGACCATTGGAATGCGAACACTGAAGCTTTCTTT.

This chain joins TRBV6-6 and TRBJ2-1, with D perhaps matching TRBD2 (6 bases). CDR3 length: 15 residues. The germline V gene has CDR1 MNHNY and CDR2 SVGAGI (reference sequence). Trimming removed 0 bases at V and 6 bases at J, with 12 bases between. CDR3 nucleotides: TGTGCCAGCAGTTACTCGAGGCGGGAAGTCAATGAGCAGTTCTTC. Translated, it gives CASSYSRREVNEQFF.

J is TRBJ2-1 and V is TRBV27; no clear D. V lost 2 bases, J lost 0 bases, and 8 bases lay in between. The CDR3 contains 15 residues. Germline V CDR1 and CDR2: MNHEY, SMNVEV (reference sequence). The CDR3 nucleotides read TGTGCCAGCAGTTTACTGACCAGCTCCTACAATGAGCAGTTCTTC. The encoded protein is CASSLLTSSYNEQFF.

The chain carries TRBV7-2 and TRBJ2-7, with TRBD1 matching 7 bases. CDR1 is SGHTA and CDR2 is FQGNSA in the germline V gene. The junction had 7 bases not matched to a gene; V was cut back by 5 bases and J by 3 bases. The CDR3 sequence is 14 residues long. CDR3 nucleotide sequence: TGTGCCAGCAGCCCACAGGGGCCTTTCTACGAGCAGTACTTC. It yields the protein CASSPQGPFYEQYF.

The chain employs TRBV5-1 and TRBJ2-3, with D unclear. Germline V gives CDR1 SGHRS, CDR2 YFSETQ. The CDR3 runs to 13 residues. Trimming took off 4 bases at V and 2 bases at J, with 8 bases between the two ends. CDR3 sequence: CASSPHPTDTQYF. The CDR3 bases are TGCGCCAGCAGCCCCCACCCCACAGATACGCAGTATTTT.

CDR3 amino acids: CASRLGTIDQPQHF. DNA of the CDR3: TGTGCCAGCAGACTCGGGACGATAGATCAGCCCCAGCATTTT. V gene TRBV28 combines with J gene TRBJ1-5; D possibly corresponds to TRBD1 (5 bases). The V and J ends lost 6 bases and 5 bases respectively, with 14 bases between them. The CDR3 extends over 14 amino acids. Per germline, CDR1 MDHEN and CDR2 SYDVKM.

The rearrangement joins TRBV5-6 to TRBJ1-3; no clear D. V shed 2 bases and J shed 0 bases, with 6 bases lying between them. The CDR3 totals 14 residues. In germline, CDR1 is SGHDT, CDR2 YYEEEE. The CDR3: CASSFTSSGNTIYF. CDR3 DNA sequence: TGTGCCAGCAGCTTCACCAGCTCTGGAAACACCATATATTTT.

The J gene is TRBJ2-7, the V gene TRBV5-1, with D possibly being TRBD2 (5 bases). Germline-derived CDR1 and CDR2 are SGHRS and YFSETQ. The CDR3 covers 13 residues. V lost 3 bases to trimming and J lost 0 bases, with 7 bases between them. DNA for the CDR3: TGCGCCAGCAGCTGGGAGAGCTCCTACGAGCAGTACTTC. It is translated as CASSWESSYEQYF.

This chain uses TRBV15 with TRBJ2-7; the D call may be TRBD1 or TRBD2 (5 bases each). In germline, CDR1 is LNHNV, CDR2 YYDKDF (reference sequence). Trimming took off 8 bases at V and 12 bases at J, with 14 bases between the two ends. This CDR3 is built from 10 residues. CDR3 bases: TGTGCCACCCCCGGGGCCGGGCGGTACTTC. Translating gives CATPGAGRYF.

This CDR3 is CASSLAGATDTQYF. DNA for the CDR3: TGTGCCAGCAGCTTAGCCGGGGCAACAGATACGCAGTATTTT. J is TRBJ2-3 and V is TRBV7-9, with D possibly called TRBD1 or TRBD2 (5 bases each). Per the germline V gene, CDR1 is SEHNR and CDR2 is FQNEAQ (reference sequence). V dropped 0 bases and J dropped 3 bases, with 7 bases sitting between them. CDR3 length: 14 residues.

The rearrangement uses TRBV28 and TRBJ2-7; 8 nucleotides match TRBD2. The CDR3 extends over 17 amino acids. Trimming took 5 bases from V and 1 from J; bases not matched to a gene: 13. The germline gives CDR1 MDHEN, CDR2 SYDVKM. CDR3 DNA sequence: TGTGCCAGCAGTCCTCTGACTAGCGCTAAAGTATCCTACGAGCAGTACTTC. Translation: CASSPLTSAKVSYEQYF.

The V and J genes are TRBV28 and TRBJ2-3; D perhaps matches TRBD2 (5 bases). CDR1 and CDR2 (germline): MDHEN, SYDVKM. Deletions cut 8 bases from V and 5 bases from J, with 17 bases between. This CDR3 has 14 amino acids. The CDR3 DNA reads TGTGCCAGCGGTTGGGTGGGAGAGTTAGATACGCAGTATTTT. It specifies CASGWVGELDTQYF.